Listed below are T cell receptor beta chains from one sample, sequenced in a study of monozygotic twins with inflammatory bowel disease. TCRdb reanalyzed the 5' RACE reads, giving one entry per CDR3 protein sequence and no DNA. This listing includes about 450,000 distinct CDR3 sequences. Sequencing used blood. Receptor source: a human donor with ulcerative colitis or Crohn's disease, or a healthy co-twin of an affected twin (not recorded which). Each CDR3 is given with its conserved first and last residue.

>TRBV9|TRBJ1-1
CASSVAMGVGTEAFF
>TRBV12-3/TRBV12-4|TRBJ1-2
CASTLGGLYGYTF
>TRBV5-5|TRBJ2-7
CASSLATFVTSSYEQYF
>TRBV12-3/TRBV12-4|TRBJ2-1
CASSFTGGSSALYF
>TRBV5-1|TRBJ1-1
CASSTVQGKNTEAFF
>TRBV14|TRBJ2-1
CASSPQRNEQFF
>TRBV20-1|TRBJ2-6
CSARARLTGSGANVLTF
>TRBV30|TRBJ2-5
CAWATQGAETQYF
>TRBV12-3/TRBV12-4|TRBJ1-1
CASSRFTEAFF
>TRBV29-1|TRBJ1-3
CSVEDPGFSGNTIYF
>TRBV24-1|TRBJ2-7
CATSDPYSYEQYF
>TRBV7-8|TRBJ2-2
CASSTSGNTGELFF
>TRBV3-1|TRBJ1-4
CASSQNKQGRNEKLFF
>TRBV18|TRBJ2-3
CASASRRADTQYF
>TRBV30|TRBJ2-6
CAWLTGSSGANVLTF
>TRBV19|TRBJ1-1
CASSITGRVEAFF
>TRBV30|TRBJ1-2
CAGTSGYGYTF
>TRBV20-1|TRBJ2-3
CSGERGTDTQYF
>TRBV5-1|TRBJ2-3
CASSPMTSGATDTQYF